Following are 12 T cell receptor beta chains from one sample sequenced in a study of T cells in Graves' hyperthyroidism and ophthalmopathy. Amplification yielded TCR beta CDR3 regions, with RNA transcripts as the source. The TCR CDR3 was amplified in a first-round RT-PCR using the HTBI primer set. Via MiXCR, TCRdb re-called the multiplex PCR reads, giving one row per CDR3 protein. The data show about 350,000 distinct CDR3 sequences, 12% to 15% seen once. The sequencing sample was made of blood. Source of these receptors: a woman between 40 and 50 years old with Graves' ophthalmopathy.

This clonotype has ten or more counts. CDR3 protein: CASSSESSYNEQFF. The DNA for the CDR3 is TGTGCCAGCAGTTCAGAGAGCTCCTACAATGAGCAGTTCTTC. This sequence joins TRBV27 and TRBJ2-1; no clear D gene. CDR3 length: 14 residues. Trimming cost V 4 bases and J 0 bases, with 7 bases left between them. Looked up from germline, CDR1 is MNHEY and CDR2 is SMNVEV (reference sequence).

This clonotype has a count of ten or more. The chain links TRBV9 to TRBJ2-7; either TRBD1 or TRBD2 may supply D (5 bases each). Trimming pared 3 bases from V and 4 bases from J, leaving 14 bases between. Germline assignment: CDR1 SGDLS and CDR2 YYNGEE. The CDR3 consists of 14 residues. CDR3 sequence: CASSGGRIPYEQYF. The CDR3 region has the DNA TGTGCCAGCAGCGGGGGACGAATCCCTTACGAGCAGTACTTC. Complete variable domain (other parts from reference TRBV9 and TRBJ2-7): DSGVTQTPKHLITATGQRVTLRCSPRSGDLSVYWYQQSLDQGLQFLIQYYNGEERAKGNILERFSAQQFPDLHSELNLSSLELGDSALYFCASSGGRIPYEQYFGPGTRLTVT.

This clonotype was counted ten times or more. V gene TRBV20-1 combines with J gene TRBJ2-1; TRBD1 might be the D (6 bases). Germline loops: CDR1 DFQATT, CDR2 SNEGSKA (reference sequence). The CDR3 runs 11 residues. V was clipped by 3 bases and J by 6 bases, with 6 bases between them. CDR3 sequence reads: CSASRGNEQFF. The CDR3 nucleotides read TGCAGTGCTAGCAGGGGCAATGAGCAGTTCTTC.

The V call is TRBV2, the J call TRBJ2-3; D tentatively fits TRBD1 or TRBD2 (5 bases each). Trimming removed 10 bases at V and 2 bases at J, with 22 bases between. CDR3 size: 16 residues. Per germline, CDR1 SNHLY and CDR2 FYNNEI. The CDR3 loop reads CAINSGPSTVTDTQYF. The CDR3 DNA is TGTGCCATCAACTCGGGGCCGTCGACCGTCACAGATACGCAGTATTTT.

Ten or more counts support this clonotype. The rearrangement joins TRBV12-3 or TRBV12-4 to TRBJ1-1; D may be TRBD1 (5 bases). The CDR3 is 14 residues long. With 3 bases removed from V and 5 bases from J, the gap between germline ends came to 13 bases. The DNA for the CDR3 is TGTGCCAGCAGTTTCCAGGGCGGAAGGACTGAAGCTTTCTTT. Protein product: CASSFQGGRTEAFF.

This clonotype was counted a few times. J is TRBJ2-3 and V is TRBV15, with 9 bases fitting TRBD2. J lost 0 bases, V lost 8 bases, and 6 bases had no gene match. Germline values: CDR1 LNHNV, CDR2 YYDKDF (reference sequence). The CDR3 extends over 15 amino acids. This CDR3 reads CATRGGGASTDTQYF. As DNA, the CDR3 is TGTGCCACCCGTGGCGGGGGGGCTAGCACAGATACGCAGTATTTT. The complete variable domain, with remaining parts taken from reference TRBV15 and TRBJ2-3, reads DAMVIQNPRYQVTQFGKPVTLSCSQTLNHNVMYWYQQKSSQAPKLLFHYYDKDFNNEADTPDNFQSRRPNTSFCFLDIRSPGLGDTAMYLCATRGGGASTDTQYFGPGTRLTVL.

This clonotype has ten or more counts. CDR3 coding DNA: TGTGCCAGCAGTTTGCTCGGGACTAGCGGGAGTCTCGAGCAGTACTTC. Its protein is CASSLLGTSGSLEQYF. The chain is built from TRBV27 and TRBJ2-7; 14 bases are a match to TRBD2. Germline CDR1 reads MNHEY; CDR2 reads SMNVEV (reference sequence). The trim removed 3 bases at V and 6 bases at J, leaving 7 bases unmatched. The CDR3 runs to 16 residues.

This clonotype was recorded at least ten times. The genes are TRBV20-1 and TRBJ2-2; D gene ambiguous. Germline lookup yields CDR1 DFQATT and CDR2 SNEGSKA (reference sequence). V was trimmed by 2 bases and J by 0 bases, leaving 7 bases between them. This CDR3 has 14 amino acids. The DNA of the CDR3 is TGCAGTGCTAGATATCAGCCGAACACCGGGGAGCTGTTTTTT. Encoded protein: CSARYQPNTGELFF.

This clonotype appeared once. A much larger clone sits a single nucleotide away, making a read error possible. The chain combines TRBV28 with TRBJ2-7, with a tentative D call TRBD2 (5 bases). The CDR3 totals 15 residues. In germline, CDR1 is MDHEN, CDR2 SYDVKM. The CDR3 nucleotides read TGTGCCAGCAGTTTTTACGGAGGACCCTCCTACGAGCGGTACTTC. Protein sequence: CASSFYGGPSYERYF.

This clonotype was seen a few times. V gene TRBV5-5 combines with J gene TRBJ1-2, with 7 bases identical to TRBD1. The V segment lost 4 bases and the J segment 0 bases; nucleotides outside the gene matches: 3. CDR3 length equals 14 residues. The germline CDR1 and CDR2 sequences are SGHKS and YYEKEE (reference sequence). CDR3 amino acids: CASSLDRSNYGYTF. CDR3 DNA sequence: TGTGCCAGCAGCCTGGACAGGTCTAACTATGGCTACACCTTC.

This clonotype came up many times. The chain is built from TRBV20-1 and TRBJ1-1, with unresolved D. This CDR3 region has 14 residues. The V gene's germline CDR1 is DFQATT and CDR2 SNEGSKA (reference sequence). The V end was cut by 3 bases, the J end by 4 bases, with 15 bases between. The DNA of the CDR3 is TGCAGTGCTAGTCCTGCACTTCCCGGCACTGAAGCTTTCTTT. It encodes CSASPALPGTEAFF.

This clonotype was seen a handful of times. V usage is TRBV5-6 and J usage is TRBJ2-3; no definite D call. Germline V lookup: CDR1 SGHDT, CDR2 YYEEEE. Deletions cut 0 bases from V and 0 bases from J, with 11 bases between. The CDR3 is 16 amino acids. The CDR3 bases are TGTGCCAGCAGCTTGGTGGTTGCCACTAGCACAGATACGCAGTATTTT. This codes for CASSLVVATSTDTQYF.